This T cell receptor (beta chain) was documented in a study of human T cells and chemical hapten exposure. Overall study findings and caveats: Compared to controls, expanded TCRs made significantly more large clusters of similar CDR3s.

Remarks on this clonotype: Antigen unknown.

The time point: patch test 2, 6 weeks after DPC sensitization. The treatment denotes: therapeutic diphenylcyclopropenone sensitization with weekly scalp DPC. At patch-test visits, sampling came before the patch test. The study extracted total RNA from unfractionated whole blood. TCRdb itself ran the RACE reads through MiXCR, one entry per CDR3 protein. The sample includes approximately 350,000 distinct CDR3 sequences, about 6.3% seen only once; the top ten take around 5.8%. The TCR was taken from a woman aged 18-29 years with alopecia areata. Some clones in this sample may be carry-over from other donors' samples. The sample in question was whole blood, obtained in connection with sensitization to the hapten diphenylcyclopropenone (DPC).

CDR3 residues: CASTTGTSNQPQHF. The CDR3 DNA is TGTGCCAGTACGACAGGGACCAGCAATCAGCCCCAGCATTTT. This chain links TRBV6-1 with TRBJ1-5, with 7 bases identical to TRBD1. The CDR3 spans 14 residues. Germline V gene sequence: CDR1 MNHNS, CDR2 SASEGT. The junction had 6 bases not matched to a gene; V was cut back by 9 bases and J by 1 base.